A selection of T cell receptor beta chains follows, all from one sample in a study of response to subunit inactivated influenza vaccine. TCRdb passed the RT-PCR reads through MiXCR, listing each CDR3 protein once. The sample records about 520,000 distinct CDR3 sequences, approximately 7.8% being singletons. Source: PBMCs from blood, taken less than 30 months after vaccination. These receptors were collected from a man aged 45 to 70 who received an inactivated influenza vaccine. CDR3s include the opening cysteine and the closing phenylalanine or tryptophan. A D gene is named only where the DNA matches it firmly. A row's size may be missing; if present it is once, few, many or a size class.

d_call j_call clone_size v_call cdr3_nt cdr3_aa
TRBD2 TRBJ2-1 . TRBV6-4 TGTGCCAGCAGTGGACTAGCGGGAGTTTCGATCCGCATGGAGTCGGGAAATGAGCAGTTCTTC CASSGLAGVSIRMESGNEQFF
TRBD1 TRBJ1-2 . TRBV6-2/TRBV6-3 TGTGCCAGCAGTTACGACCGGGACAGGGCAAATGGCTACACCTTC CASSYDRDRANGYTF
. TRBJ2-2 few TRBV11-2 TGTGCCAGCAGCTTTCGGGTCCTCACCGGGGAGCTGTTTTTT CASSFRVLTGELFF
TRBD2 TRBJ2-5 few TRBV20-1 TGCAGTGCTAGCCACCTAGCGGTGGGGGAGACCCAGTACTTC CSASHLAVGETQYF
. TRBJ2-7 many TRBV12-3/TRBV12-4 TGTGCCAGCCGGGGACCGGCCGAGCAGTACTTC CASRGPAEQYF
. TRBJ2-7 many TRBV11-2 TGTGCCAGCAGCCCAGACCTCGGCCCTACGATCGAGCAGTACTTC CASSPDLGPTIEQYF
. TRBJ2-1 . TRBV18 TGTGCCAGCTCACTAGGAGGGCCCATTGAGCAGTTCTTC CASSLGGPIEQFF
. TRBJ1-1 few TRBV5-5 TGTGCCAGCAGCTTGGCTTACGAAAGTGAAGCTTTCTTT CASSLAYESEAFF
. TRBJ2-2 many TRBV7-9 TGTGCCAGCAGCTCCTTCGCCGCGACGAGATGGACCGGGGAGCTGTTTTTT CASSSFAATRWTGELFF
. TRBJ1-1 many TRBV10-3 TGTGCCATCAGTAACGACAGGCGTCCTTTCTTT CAISNDRRPFF
TRBD2 TRBJ2-7 . TRBV4-1 TGCGCCAGCAGCCAACCTAGGGGACTAGCGGGATTCATCACCTACGAGCAGTACTTC CASSQPRGLAGFITYEQYF